This entry lists 27 T cell receptor beta chains sequenced from one sample in a study of blood T cell repertoires in COVID-19. The assay was immunoSEQ multiplex PCR, and TCRdb's table has in-frame clones only and misses some. The sample yields some 100,000 clones, 88% seen once. The sequenced sample was peripheral blood. Receptor source: a man aged 45-65 years with COVID-19, enrolled during active disease.

The rearrangement links TRBV18 to TRBJ1-4; no definite D call. Germline CDR1 and CDR2: KGHSH and LQKENI. The germline V and J ends were trimmed by 2 bases and 8 bases, with 6 bases remaining between them. The CDR3 totals 12 residues. The CDR3 coding sequence is TGTGCCAGCTCACCAGGGGAGGAAAAACTGTTTTTT. Protein product: CASSPGEEKLFF.

Only one count was recorded for this clone. V usage is TRBV6-5 and J usage is TRBJ2-7; TRBD1 matches 7 bases. This CDR3 comprises 13 residues. The V gene end was trimmed by 6 bases and the J gene end by 2 bases; junction bases not matched to a gene: 4. CDR1 and CDR2 (germline): MNHEY, SVGAGI. The CDR3 DNA is TGTGCCAGCAGGACTGGGACAGCCTACGAGCAGTACTTC. Its protein is CASRTGTAYEQYF.

This chain joins TRBV2 and TRBJ1-6; 12 positions agree with TRBD1. This CDR3 spans 16 amino acids. Losses at the gene ends were 5 bases for V and 6 bases for J; bases not matched to a gene: 5. The V gene's germline CDR1 is SNHLY and CDR2 FYNNEI. The CDR3 is CASSNRDRGLNSPLHF. CDR3 DNA sequence: TGTGCCAGCAGTAATAGGGACAGGGGGCTTAATTCACCCCTCCACTTT.

The chain combines TRBV7-8 with TRBJ2-3, with 8 bases that match TRBD1. Losses at the gene ends were 3 bases for V and 3 bases for J; bases not matched to a gene: 2. The CDR3 totals 14 residues. From germline, CDR1 is SGHVS and CDR2 FQNEAQ. CDR3 in DNA: TGTGCCAGCAGCTTCAGACAGGGGACAGATACGCAGTATTTT. It yields the protein CASSFRQGTDTQYF.

This clone was recorded only once. CDR3 coding DNA: TGTGCCAGCTCTCCGGACAGGAATGAGCAGTTCTTC. This encodes CASSPDRNEQFF. This chain joins TRBV18 and TRBJ2-1; TRBD1 aligns across 7 bases. Losses at the gene ends were 6 bases for V and 7 bases for J; bases not matched to a gene: 3. The germline V gene has CDR1 KGHSH and CDR2 LQKENI. This CDR3 is 12 amino acids long. The full variable domain, rest sourced from reference TRBV18 and TRBJ2-1, is NAGVMQNPRHLVRRRGQEARLRCSPMKGHSHVYWYRQLPEEGLKFMVYLQKENIIDESGMPKERFSAEFPKEGPSILRIQQVVRGDSAAYFCASSPDRNEQFFGPGTRLTVL.

The chain is built from TRBV27 and TRBJ2-4; the match to TRBD1 covers 11 bases. This CDR3 region has 13 residues. CDR1 is MNHEY, CDR2 SMNVEV, per germline (reference sequence). V shed 6 bases and J 8 bases; nucleotides not matched to a gene: 3. CDR3 sequence reads: CASRDRGLDIQYF. The CDR3 DNA is TGTGCCAGCAGGGACAGGGGGCTGGACATTCAGTACTTC.

The chain recombines TRBV7-8 with TRBJ1-3; 8 bases line up with TRBD1. Germline-derived CDR1 and CDR2 are SGHVS and FQNEAQ. The CDR3 is 15 residues long. The junction had 4 bases not matched to a gene; V was cut back by 3 bases and J by 3 bases. CDR3 bases: TGTGCCAGCAGCTTCCAGGGGGCTTATGGAAACACCATATATTTT. Its protein is CASSFQGAYGNTIYF.

The rearrangement joins TRBV28 to TRBJ1-5, with 7 positions matching TRBD1. V dropped 8 bases and J dropped 7; count of bases not matched to a gene: 17. The CDR3 sequence is 16 residues long. Germline loops: CDR1 MDHEN, CDR2 SYDVKM. DNA of the CDR3: TGTGCCAGCTCCAGTGTGGAGGGGGCCGCCGAGCAGCCCCAGCATTTT. Amino acid sequence: CASSSVEGAAEQPQHF.

The chain links TRBV18 to TRBJ1-4; D remains ambiguous. The CDR3 extends over 12 amino acids. The germline V gene has CDR1 KGHSH and CDR2 LQKENI. V was shortened by 6 bases and J by 10 bases, with 12 bases between the two germline ends. The CDR3: CASSASGSKLFF. CDR3 bases: TGTGCCAGCTCCGCATCGGGTTCAAAACTGTTTTTT.

The chain is built from TRBV11-2 and TRBJ2-7; TRBD2 matches at 7 bases. Unmatched junction bases numbered 11, after V lost 0 bases and J lost 0 bases. This CDR3 spans 18 amino acids. Per germline, CDR1 SGHAT and CDR2 FQNNGV. In nucleotides, the CDR3 is TGTGCCAGCAGCTTAGATTTGGGGGGGATAACGTTCTCCTACGAGCAGTACTTC. It translates to CASSLDLGGITFSYEQYF.

This chain connects TRBV5-1 to TRBJ1-2, with a weak D call TRBD1 (5 bases). CDR1 and CDR2 (germline): SGHRS, YFSETQ. The CDR3 length is 16 residues. V lost 1 base and J 8 bases, leaving 21 bases between the germline ends. CDR3 sequence reads: CASSLSIVEGTNGYTF. For the CDR3, the DNA is TGCGCCAGCAGCTTGTCTATTGTGGAGGGGACTAACGGCTACACCTTC.

The J gene is TRBJ2-2, the V gene TRBV5-1; 8 nucleotides match TRBD1. CDR1 is SGHRS and CDR2 is YFSETQ in the germline V gene. After removal of 4 bases from V and 2 bases from J, the junction contained 7 bases not matched to a gene. The CDR3 extends over 16 amino acids. Here the CDR3 reads CASSPRTGLNTGELFF. In DNA, the CDR3 is TGCGCCAGCAGCCCACGGACAGGGTTAAACACCGGGGAGCTGTTTTTT.

V usage is TRBV4-1 and J usage is TRBJ1-5, with 8 nucleotides matching TRBD1. J gave up 4 bases and V 3 bases, and 17 bases lay outside the gene matches. The germline V gene encodes CDR1 MGHRA and CDR2 YSYEKL. The CDR3 length is 19 residues. The CDR3 bases are TGCGCCAGCAGCCATCACCGCCGGGACAGGAGGTCTGAGAATCAGCCCCAGCATTTT. Amino acid sequence: CASSHHRRDRRSENQPQHF.

The gene calls are TRBV6-6 and TRBJ2-6; TRBD1 aligns across 7 bases. The CDR3 totals 16 residues. J was trimmed by 3 bases and V by 5 bases; bases with no gene match: 7. From germline, CDR1 is MNHNY and CDR2 SVGAGI (reference sequence). CDR3 sequence: CASSQDRAHGANVLTF. In DNA form, the CDR3 reads TGTGCCAGCAGTCAAGACAGGGCTCATGGGGCCAACGTCCTGACTTTC.

The chain links TRBV28 to TRBJ1-6; D might be TRBD1 (5 bases). Germline V gene lookup returns CDR1 MDHEN and CDR2 SYDVKM. The CDR3 spans 15 residues. With 5 bases removed from V and 10 bases from J, the gap between germline ends came to 18 bases. CDR3 in DNA: TGTGCCAGCAGTCCAATGGTCCCAGGGCTCTCACCCCTCCACTTT. It yields the protein CASSPMVPGLSPLHF.

The chain combines TRBV27 with TRBJ1-5; 7 bases line up with TRBD1. V lost 5 bases, J lost 6 bases, and 7 bases stayed unmatched. The CDR3 is 14 amino acids. Germline V CDR1 and CDR2: MNHEY, SMNVEV (reference sequence). CDR3 region: CASSPTGRSQPQHF. The DNA of the CDR3 is TGTGCCAGCAGTCCGACAGGGAGAAGTCAGCCCCAGCATTTT.

The chain has TRBV6-2 or TRBV6-3 and TRBJ1-1; weak D call: TRBD1 (5 bases). Between the trimmed V and J ends, which lost 6 bases and 6 bases, there was a span of 23 bases. There are 16 residues in the CDR3. Germline assignment: CDR1 MNHEY and CDR2 SVGEGT. The CDR3 spells CASSGRDYAVMAEAFF. The CDR3, as DNA: TGTGCCAGCAGCGGACGGGACTATGCGGTGATGGCTGAAGCTTTCTTT.

This clone was detected only once. This chain links TRBV24-1 with TRBJ2-1; TRBD1 aligns across 9 bases. Germline lookup yields CDR1 KGHDR and CDR2 SFDVKD. This CDR3 has 17 amino acids. With V trimmed by 3 bases and J by 4 bases, 9 bases remained unmatched. DNA for the CDR3: TGTGCCACCAGTGATACCACGGGACAGGGAATTTACAATGAGCAGTTCTTC. Protein: CATSDTTGQGIYNEQFF.

V is TRBV18 and J is TRBJ1-2, with 7 bases fitting TRBD1. V trimming: 5 bases; J trimming: 2 bases; junction bases outside the gene matches: 5. Per the germline V gene, CDR1 is KGHSH and CDR2 is LQKENI. The CDR3 has 14 amino acids. CDR3 DNA sequence: TGTGCCAGCTCAAGAGGGGGCGAAAACTATGGCTACACCTTC. Residues: CASSRGGENYGYTF.

The V gene is TRBV6-5, the J gene TRBJ2-7; maybe TRBD1 (5 bases). The germline gives CDR1 MNHEY, CDR2 SVGAGI. Trimming left V 6 bases short and J 2 bases short, with 11 bases between. The CDR3 extends over 13 amino acids. In nucleotides, the CDR3 is TGTGCCAGCAGGTCCAAAGGGGCCTACGAGCAGTACTTC. It specifies CASRSKGAYEQYF.

This sequence joins TRBV11-2 and TRBJ2-5, with 7 bases identical to TRBD2. V lost 5 bases, J lost 5 bases, and 8 bases stayed unmatched. CDR1 and CDR2 (germline): SGHAT, FQNNGV. The CDR3 is 14 residues long. The CDR3 loop is CASSPRTRRETQYF. Here the CDR3 DNA reads TGTGCCAGCAGCCCCCGGACTAGAAGGGAGACCCAGTACTTC.

This sequence joins TRBV21-1 and TRBJ2-3; TRBD1 is taken as the D call from the table, unchecked against the DNA. TRBV21-1 is deemed a pseudogene. The CDR3 consists of 14 residues. The CDR3 protein is CASTKTAWTDTQYF. DNA for the CDR3: TGTGCCAGCACTAAGACAGCCTGGACAGATACGCAGTATTTT.

The J gene is TRBJ2-1, the V gene TRBV7-2; 9 nucleotides line up with TRBD2. Germline V gene data show CDR1 as SGHTA and CDR2 as FQGNSA. This CDR3 is 14 amino acids long. The junction had 6 bases not matched to a gene; V was cut back by 4 bases and J by 8 bases. CDR3 coding DNA: TGTGCCAGCAGCTGGAGTAGCGGGGGTGATGAGCAGTTCTTC. Protein sequence: CASSWSSGGDEQFF.

CDR3 protein: CASSLSSGGYNEQFF. Here the CDR3 DNA reads TGTGCCAGCAGCTTATCCAGCGGGGGCTACAATGAGCAGTTCTTC. The J gene is TRBJ2-1, the V gene TRBV11-2, with TRBD2 matching over 8 bases. Germline CDR1 and CDR2: SGHAT and FQNNGV. After removal of 2 bases from V and 3 bases from J, the junction contained 3 bases not matched to a gene. The CDR3 spans 15 residues.

The chain joins TRBV11-2 to TRBJ1-2; 10 nucleotides agree with TRBD1. Trimming took 4 bases from V and 3 from J; bases not matched to a gene: 14. The CDR3 length is 18 residues. Germline V gene data show CDR1 as SGHAT and CDR2 as FQNNGV. In DNA form, the CDR3 reads TGTGCCAGCAGCTCAACAGGACAGGGGGATCATCATGACTATGGCTACACCTTC. Residues: CASSSTGQGDHHDYGYTF.

This sequence joins TRBV7-9 and TRBJ2-1; 7 nucleotides agree with TRBD1. The CDR3 has 15 amino acids. CDR1 is SEHNR and CDR2 is FQNEAQ in the germline V gene (reference sequence). J was trimmed by 9 bases and V by 6 bases; bases with no gene match: 14. The DNA of the CDR3 is TGTGCCAGCAGTTCCGTTAGGGGGCGCAACGGTGAGCAGTTCTTC. Protein: CASSSVRGRNGEQFF. The full variable domain, with the rest looked up from reference TRBV7-9 and TRBJ2-1, is DTGVSQNPRHKITKRGQNVTFRCDPISEHNRLYWYRQTLGQGPEFLTYFQNEAQLEKSRLLSDRFSAERPKGSFSTLEIQRTEQGDSAMYLCASSSVRGRNGEQFFGPGTRLTVL.

The chain employs TRBV5-4 and TRBJ2-1; D gene ambiguous. This CDR3 contains 15 residues. V lost 0 bases to trimming and J lost 4 bases, with 11 bases between them. Germline lookup yields CDR1 SGHNT and CDR2 YYREEE (reference sequence). This CDR3 reads CASSLGGTHYNEQFF. CDR3 sequence (DNA): TGTGCCAGCAGCTTGGGTGGTACTCATTACAATGAGCAGTTCTTC.